This entry concerns a single T cell receptor beta chain. Its specificity is unknown. The CDR3 covers 14 residues. The V end was cut by 4 bases, the J end by 5 bases, with 11 bases between. These data belong to a study of molecular identifiers for immune sequencing clone quantification. Listed TCR primers and previously described methods were used for bulk TCR libraries. TCRdb reprocessed the PCR reads with MiXCR, giving one entry per CDR3 protein. Of about 640,000 distinct CDR3 sequences in the sample, around 20% were seen once. Study-wide points: Clones exceeding 20 RNA copies carried over 99% of effector molecules but under 1% of naive-cell molecules.

The chain joins TRBV12-3 or TRBV12-4 to TRBJ1-4, with a possible D match to TRBD1 (5 bases). This sequence was found in a human donor in good health. Some libraries in this study had Jurkat cell RNA spiked in. Input material: naive CD8+ T cells from blood, with Jurkat cell RNA spiked in. As for subset: FACS-sorted CD8+CD4-CCR7+CD45RA+ naive T cells. The CDR3 sequence: CASSWGGDNEKLFF. In DNA, the CDR3 is TGTGCCAGCAGTTGGGGGGGAGACAATGAAAAACTGTTTTTT.